The entry that follows covers one T cell receptor (beta chain) sequence. What it binds is unknown. This sample was included in a study of cytomegalovirus exposure and HLA in healthy donors. General study findings and limits: TCR beta chain V- and J-gene trimming was linked, in a later analysis, to a missense variant in DCLRE1C. The records held CMV serostatus as the only immune exposure information. Likely technical artifact: a cluster of highly shared sequence variants. TCR beta chains numbering more than 150 were designated cytomegalovirus-associated.

In the PCR, 60 Vbeta and 13 Jbeta primers were used. Libraries were prepared by immunoSEQ multiplex PCR; TCRdb keeps only in-frame clonotypes and omits some of them. The table has 190,000 or so clones, more than 75% seen once. The clonotype comes from a woman between 45 and 60 years old in good health and CMV-seropositive. The sample consisted of PBMCs.

The CDR3 DNA is TGTGCTCCAGGGACAGCGGGGGGGCCCAACGAGCAGTACTTC. Encoded protein: CAPGTAGGPNEQYF. The rearrangement links TRBV27 to TRBJ2-7; 10 bases match TRBD2. This CDR3 contains 14 residues. Looked up from germline, CDR1 is MNHEY and CDR2 is SMNVEV (reference sequence).